The 18 T cell receptor beta chains listed next were all sequenced from one sample in a study of T-cell reconstitution after alpha-beta-depleted transplantation in children. Construction of the TCRbeta library involved unique molecular identifiers. From the PCR reads, TCRdb called clonotypes with MiXCR, one entry per CDR3 protein. Here the sample spans a few hundred thousand distinct CDR3 sequences, 27% being singletons. The specimen comprised PBMCs, sampled before TCRalphabeta/CD19-depleted stem cell transplant. The receptors shown here come from a boy under two years old with Wiskott-Aldrich syndrome, due to receive a stem cell transplant.

This clonotype was counted a few times. The V gene is TRBV11-2, the J gene TRBJ2-3; 14 bases align to TRBD2. The trim removed 1 base at V and 0 bases at J, leaving 3 bases unmatched. The germline V gene encodes CDR1 SGHAT and CDR2 FQNNGV. The CDR3 loop spans 18 amino acids. The DNA for the CDR3 is TGTGCCAGCAGCTTAGTTGGGACTAGCGGGGGAAGCACAGATACGCAGTATTTT. It yields the protein CASSLVGTSGGSTDTQYF.

There are many counts of this clonotype. The chain combines TRBV6-6 with TRBJ1-3; the D is unclear. There are 13 residues in the CDR3. The germline V and J ends were trimmed by 2 bases and 0 bases, with 2 bases remaining between them. Germline-derived CDR1 and CDR2 are MNHNY and SVGAGI (reference sequence). The CDR3 nucleotides read TGTGCCAGCAGTTACAACTCTGGAAACACCATATATTTT. It codes for CASSYNSGNTIYF.

A few counts support this clonotype. This sequence joins TRBV7-2 and TRBJ1-1; 8 positions match TRBD1. Germline CDR1 is SGHTA and CDR2 is FQGNSA. V lost 5 bases to trimming and J lost 4 bases; unmatched junction nucleotides: 6. CDR3 length: 14 residues. CDR3 coding DNA: TGTGCCAGCAGCAAGGGACAGGAAATCACTGAAGCTTTCTTT. Residues: CASSKGQEITEAFF.

V is TRBV6-1 and J is TRBJ2-2; 11 positions match TRBD2. This CDR3 comprises 15 residues. V shed 6 bases and J 2 bases; nucleotides not matched to a gene: 2. Germline loops: CDR1 MNHNS, CDR2 SASEGT. The CDR3 nucleotides are TGTGCCAGCAGGACTAGCGGGGCTAACACCGGGGAGCTGTTTTTT. Its translation is CASRTSGANTGELFF.

In its sample, this clonotype was seen a few times. The chain carries TRBV20-1 and TRBJ2-2, with 11 bases that match TRBD2. The CDR3 length is 16 residues. The germline CDR1 and CDR2 sequences are DFQATT and SNEGSKA (reference sequence). The V and J ends lost 4 bases and 5 bases, in that order; junction bases with no gene match: 9. This CDR3 reads CSATGLAVVGTGELFF. CDR3 sequence (DNA): TGCAGTGCTACGGGACTAGCGGTCGTGGGGACCGGGGAGCTGTTTTTT.

In DNA, the CDR3 is TGTGCCACCAGCAGACCCAAGGCGGGGGATTTAAACGTTAATGAGCAGTTCTTC. Protein product: CATSRPKAGDLNVNEQFF. The chain joins TRBV15 to TRBJ2-1, with TRBD2 identical over 7 bases. The V and J ends lost 2 bases and 7 bases, in that order; junction bases with no gene match: 17. Germline V gene sequence: CDR1 LNHNV, CDR2 YYDKDF (reference sequence). This CDR3 comprises 18 residues.

The chain carries TRBV20-1 and TRBJ2-1; no reliable D call. This CDR3 region has 15 residues. With 0 bases removed from V and 10 bases from J, the gap between germline ends came to 19 bases. CDR1 and CDR2 (germline): DFQATT, SNEGSKA (reference sequence). CDR3 sequence: CSARDREGLGAEQFF. In DNA, the CDR3 is TGCAGTGCTAGAGATAGGGAAGGATTAGGCGCAGAGCAGTTCTTC.

This clonotype showed up just a few times. The V call is TRBV3-1, the J call TRBJ1-1; D unclear. V lost 1 base and J lost 7, with 13 bases in between. Germline values: CDR1 LGHDT, CDR2 YNNKEL (reference sequence). The CDR3 length is 14 residues. CDR3 DNA sequence: TGTGCCAGCAGCCAAGGAGGAACAGTCAGTGAAGCTTTCTTT. Amino acid sequence: CASSQGGTVSEAFF.

V gene TRBV10-3 combines with J gene TRBJ2-2, with a weak D call TRBD2 (6 bases). From germline, CDR1 is ENHRY and CDR2 SYGVKD. Trimming shortened V by 7 bases and J by 6 bases, and 12 bases separated the two germline ends. This CDR3 comprises 13 residues. CDR3 region: CAIKDYSSGELFF. CDR3 sequence (DNA): TGTGCCATCAAGGACTACTCGTCCGGGGAGCTGTTTTTT.

This sequence joins TRBV5-1 and TRBJ2-1, with TRBD1 matching over 7 bases. V shed 0 bases and J 2 bases; nucleotides not matched to a gene: 5. Germline loops: CDR1 SGHRS, CDR2 YFSETQ. The length of the CDR3 is 16 residues. The CDR3 DNA reads as TGCGCCAGCAGCTTGGCCGTTGGACAGGCCTACAATGAGCAGTTCTTC. Translation gives CASSLAVGQAYNEQFF. The full variable domain, with the rest looked up from reference TRBV5-1 and TRBJ2-1, is KAGVTQTPRYLIKTRGQQVTLSCSPISGHRSVSWYQQTPGQGLQFLFEYFSETQRNKGNFPGRFSGRQFSNSRSEMNVSTLELGDSALYLCASSLAVGQAYNEQFFGPGTRLTVL.

The CDR3 DNA sequence: TGCGCCAGCAGCTTGAATACCGGGACAGAAGAGACCCAGTACTTC. As protein: CASSLNTGTEETQYF. The chain recombines TRBV5-1 with TRBJ2-5, with 7 bases aligning to TRBD1. CDR3 size: 15 residues. The germline gives CDR1 SGHRS, CDR2 YFSETQ. V shed 1 base, J shed 3 bases, and the junction held 6 bases outside the gene matches.

The chain links TRBV10-3 to TRBJ2-3, with TRBD2 identical over 8 bases. The CDR3 spans 17 residues. Germline V gene sequence: CDR1 ENHRY, CDR2 SYGVKD. V lost 0 bases, J lost 2 bases, and 7 bases stayed unmatched. The CDR3 is CAISESYPAGVTDTQYF. The CDR3 region has the DNA TGTGCCATCAGTGAGTCCTATCCAGCGGGAGTCACAGATACGCAGTATTTT.

This clonotype came up a few times. V is TRBV27 and J is TRBJ2-7, with 8 positions matching TRBD1. The CDR3 extends over 14 amino acids. The junction had 5 bases not matched to a gene; V was cut back by 3 bases and J by 4 bases. Per the germline V gene, CDR1 is MNHEY and CDR2 is SMNVEV (reference sequence). Here the CDR3 DNA reads TGTGCCAGCAGTTTCGTGGACAGGGCGTACGAGCAGTACTTC. This gives the protein CASSFVDRAYEQYF.

This clonotype has only a few counts. This chain links TRBV4-1 with TRBJ2-7, with TRBD2 matching 7 bases. V trimming: 1 base; J trimming: 5 bases; junction bases outside the gene matches: 14. CDR1 is MGHRA, CDR2 YSYEKL, per germline. The CDR3 has 17 residues. The CDR3 DNA is TGCGCCAGCAGCCAAGCGTTACTGGTCAGGGAGGGTGACGAGCAGTACTTC. Translated, it gives CASSQALLVREGDEQYF.

The chain couples TRBV3-1 to TRBJ1-2; D is unclear. Germline loops: CDR1 LGHDT, CDR2 YNNKEL (reference sequence). Trimming took 1 base from V and 2 from J, leaving 8 bases between them. The CDR3 is 14 residues long. CDR3 amino acids: CASSQVTRNYGYTF. Written as DNA, the CDR3 is TGTGCCAGCAGCCAAGTGACACGAAACTATGGCTACACCTTC.

V gene TRBV6-5 combines with J gene TRBJ2-3, with 8 bases that match TRBD2. The V gene end was trimmed by 7 bases and the J gene end by 6 bases; junction bases not matched to a gene: 9. Germline V CDR1 and CDR2: MNHEY, SVGAGI. The CDR3 extends over 14 amino acids. The CDR3, as DNA: TGTGCCAGCATTTCAGCGGGAGCTCCTGATACGCAGTATTTT. Encoded protein: CASISAGAPDTQYF.

The chain has TRBV18 and TRBJ2-1, with D perhaps matching TRBD2 (6 bases). Germline V CDR1 and CDR2: KGHSH, LQKENI. V was shortened by 5 bases and J by 8 bases, with 13 bases between the two germline ends. The CDR3 loop spans 13 amino acids. CDR3 loop: CASSETRWDEQFF. CDR3 nucleotides: TGTGCCAGCTCAGAGACTAGGTGGGATGAGCAGTTCTTC.

There are a few counts of this clonotype. The rearrangement links TRBV11-2 to TRBJ2-1; D call uncertain. The germline V gene encodes CDR1 SGHAT and CDR2 FQNNGV. V lost 5 bases, J lost 13 bases, and 9 bases lay in between. The CDR3 length is 10 residues. The CDR3 region is CASSQVSQFF. The CDR3 bases are TGTGCCAGCAGCCAAGTGTCCCAGTTCTTC.